The present T cell receptor beta chain was sequenced within a study of regulatory T cells in long-lasting Graves disease. Arm-PCR of CDR3 regions and iRepertoire HTBI primers were used to build TCR beta libraries. TCRdb passed the multiplex PCR reads through MiXCR, listing each CDR3 protein once. Altogether 560,000 or so distinct CDR3 sequences are present, 15% to 20% being singletons, with the ten largest covering 12%. Study-wide results and limits: There were preferences for TRBV28, TRBJ1-2 and TRBJ2-5 in persistent disease.

As to this clonotype: Its antigen is not known.

V lost 7 bases and J 7 bases, leaving 16 bases between the germline ends. CDR3 length equals 13 residues. CDR1 is PRHDT, CDR2 FYEKMQ, per germline (reference sequence). Time point of the sample: newly diagnosed GD, antithyroid drugs for less than 3 months. Isolated PBMC RNA provided the starting material for the TCR library. These data were also reused for a study on T cells in Graves' hyperthyroidism and ophthalmopathy.

V and J are TRBV13 and TRBJ1-2, with D unresolved. This receptor was taken from a man in his late teens or twenties with Graves disease. Sample: peripheral blood mononuclear cells (PBMCs), taken at new diagnosis, from a patient treated with antithyroid drugs. The CDR3 sequence is CASTRTPPGGYTF. In DNA form, the CDR3 reads TGTGCCAGCACCAGAACCCCCCCGGGTGGCTACACCTTC.